Listed below are T cell receptor beta chains from one sample, sequenced in a study of cytomegalovirus exposure and HLA in healthy donors. This table comes from immunoSEQ multiplex PCR, and its TCRdb copy is limited to in-frame clones, with some not included. The profile shows some 130,000 clones, about four fifths of them singletons. The sequencing input was PBMCs. The receptors derive from a male donor in good health and CMV-seronegative. Each CDR3 is given with its conserved first and last residue. Each record gives: CDR3 protein, CDR3 DNA, clone size, V gene, D gene, J gene. D genes are given only for firm matches. Where a row states a size, it is once, few, many or the class of an expanded clone; other rows omit it.

CDR3aa: CASSSSRTSGGAGGTDTQYF; CDR3nt: TGTGCCAGCAGCTCCAGCCGGACTAGCGGGGGGGCCGGAGGGACAGATACGCAGTATTTT; abundance: .; v_gene: TRBV9; d_gene: TRBD2; j_gene: TRBJ2-3
CDR3aa: CASSLNGQGTETQYF; CDR3nt: TGTGCCAGCAGCTTAAATGGACAGGGGACAGAGACCCAGTACTTC; abundance: .; v_gene: TRBV7-3; d_gene: TRBD1; j_gene: TRBJ2-5
CDR3aa: CAWSVRGGLTEAFF; CDR3nt: TGTGCCTGGAGTGTAAGGGGGGGGCTCACTGAAGCTTTCTTT; abundance: few; v_gene: TRBV30; d_gene: .; j_gene: TRBJ1-1
CDR3aa: CAWSATGFRVQFF; CDR3nt: TGTGCCTGGAGCGCGACAGGCTTCAGGGTGCAGTTCTTC; abundance: .; v_gene: TRBV30; d_gene: .; j_gene: TRBJ2-1
CDR3aa: CSVTLYNEQFF; CDR3nt: TGCAGCGTTACCCTATACAATGAGCAGTTCTTC; abundance: many; v_gene: TRBV29-1; d_gene: .; j_gene: TRBJ2-1
CDR3aa: CASSDPQGAYEQYF; CDR3nt: TGTGCCAGCAGTGACCCTCAGGGGGCCTACGAGCAGTACTTC; abundance: .; v_gene: TRBV6-5; d_gene: TRBD1; j_gene: TRBJ2-7
CDR3aa: CASSQEAGAANTGELFF; CDR3nt: TGCGCCAGCAGCCAGGAGGCGGGGGCCGCGAACACCGGGGAGCTGTTTTTT; abundance: .; v_gene: TRBV4-3; d_gene: .; j_gene: TRBJ2-2
CDR3aa: CASSLVYRIQETQYF; CDR3nt: TGTGCCAGCAGCTTAGTGTATCGTATTCAAGAGACCCAGTACTTC; abundance: .; v_gene: TRBV7-8; d_gene: .; j_gene: TRBJ2-5
CDR3aa: CASSPHRGKPNYGYTF; CDR3nt: TGTGCCAGTAGTCCCCACAGGGGAAAACCTAACTATGGCTACACCTTC; abundance: few; v_gene: TRBV19; d_gene: TRBD1; j_gene: TRBJ1-2
CDR3aa: CASTAGGHGNTIYF; CDR3nt: TGTGCCAGCACTGCAGGGGGGCATGGAAACACCATATATTTT; abundance: .; v_gene: TRBV6-1; d_gene: TRBD1; j_gene: TRBJ1-3
CDR3aa: CASRSWGGNTEAFF; CDR3nt: TGTGCCAGCCGCTCCTGGGGGGGTAACACTGAAGCTTTCTTT; abundance: .; v_gene: TRBV6-5; d_gene: .; j_gene: TRBJ1-1
CDR3aa: CASTLHGTGDGTGELFF; CDR3nt: TGTGCCAGCACCCTACACGGGACAGGGGATGGAACCGGGGAGCTGTTTTTT; abundance: .; v_gene: TRBV11-1; d_gene: TRBD1; j_gene: TRBJ2-2
CDR3aa: CSALSTDTQYF; CDR3nt: TGCAGTGCCCTCAGCACAGATACGCAGTATTTT; abundance: .; v_gene: TRBV20-1; d_gene: .; j_gene: TRBJ2-3
CDR3aa: CASSLGGVKNNEQFF; CDR3nt: TGTGCCAGCAGCTTGGGCGGGGTCAAAAACAATGAGCAGTTCTTC; abundance: few; v_gene: TRBV5-4; d_gene: .; j_gene: TRBJ2-1
CDR3aa: CASSLRRGQPQHF; CDR3nt: TGTGCCAGCAGCTTACGCCGGGGTCAGCCCCAGCATTTT; abundance: few; v_gene: TRBV7-8; d_gene: .; j_gene: TRBJ1-5
CDR3aa: CASSPTGTSGQPQHF; CDR3nt: TGTGCCAGCAGCCCAACAGGGACGAGTGGTCAGCCCCAGCATTTT; abundance: few; v_gene: TRBV6-5; d_gene: .; j_gene: TRBJ1-5
CDR3aa: CASSEQGMNTEAFF; CDR3nt: TGTGCCAGCAGTGAACAGGGGATGAACACTGAAGCTTTCTTT; abundance: few; v_gene: TRBV2; d_gene: .; j_gene: TRBJ1-1
CDR3aa: CASSRTGGTEKLFF; CDR3nt: TGTGCCAGCAGCCGGACAGGCGGGACAGAAAAACTGTTTTTT; abundance: .; v_gene: TRBV7-9; d_gene: TRBD1; j_gene: TRBJ1-4
CDR3aa: CASSHAGTHQETQYF; CDR3nt: TGCGCCAGCAGCCATGCCGGGACACACCAAGAGACCCAGTACTTC; abundance: once; v_gene: TRBV4-1; d_gene: .; j_gene: TRBJ2-5
CDR3aa: CASSLTTSGDETQYF; CDR3nt: TGTGCCAGCAGCTTAACTACTAGCGGGGATGAGACCCAGTACTTC; abundance: .; v_gene: TRBV11-3; d_gene: TRBD2; j_gene: TRBJ2-5
CDR3aa: CASSQQGYSETQYF; CDR3nt: TGTGCCAGCAGCCAACAGGGATATTCAGAGACCCAGTACTTC; abundance: .; v_gene: TRBV7-6; d_gene: .; j_gene: TRBJ2-5
CDR3aa: CASSLTTGSEKLFF; CDR3nt: TGTGCCAGCAGCTTAACGACTGGTAGTGAAAAACTGTTTTTT; abundance: .; v_gene: TRBV7-9; d_gene: .; j_gene: TRBJ1-4
CDR3aa: CASSLNRAHEQYF; CDR3nt: TGTGCCAGCAGCCTCAACAGGGCCCACGAGCAGTACTTC; abundance: .; v_gene: TRBV11-3; d_gene: .; j_gene: TRBJ2-7
CDR3aa: CASSLGSGRSYNSPLHF; CDR3nt: TGTGCCAGCAGCTTGGGGAGCGGCAGGTCCTATAATTCACCCCTCCACTTT; abundance: .; v_gene: TRBV7-9; d_gene: .; j_gene: TRBJ1-6
CDR3aa: CASSPIGGAHSGNTIYF; CDR3nt: TGTGCCAGCTCACCAATAGGAGGGGCCCACTCTGGAAACACCATATATTTT; abundance: once; v_gene: TRBV18; d_gene: .; j_gene: TRBJ1-3
CDR3aa: CASSLGGAEQYF; CDR3nt: TGCGCCAGCAGCTTGGGTGGGGCTGAGCAGTACTTC; abundance: .; v_gene: TRBV5-1; d_gene: .; j_gene: TRBJ2-7
CDR3aa: CACSVAGGPGEQFF; CDR3nt: TGTGCCTGTTCCGTAGCGGGGGGGCCGGGTGAGCAGTTCTTC; abundance: .; v_gene: TRBV30; d_gene: TRBD2; j_gene: TRBJ2-1
CDR3aa: CASSVVPGQGGNEQFF; CDR3nt: TGTGCCAGCAGCGTAGTTCCGGGACAGGGGGGGAATGAGCAGTTCTTC; abundance: .; v_gene: TRBV9; d_gene: TRBD1; j_gene: TRBJ2-1
CDR3aa: CASRPGGSETQYF; CDR3nt: TGCGCCAGCAGGCCGGGGGGGTCGGAGACCCAGTACTTC; abundance: many; v_gene: TRBV4-3; d_gene: TRBD2; j_gene: TRBJ2-5
CDR3aa: CASSLASTDTQYF; CDR3nt: TGCGCCAGCAGCTTGGCGTCTACAGATACGCAGTATTTT; abundance: .; v_gene: TRBV5-1; d_gene: .; j_gene: TRBJ2-3
CDR3aa: CASSYRGENYNEQFF; CDR3nt: TGTGCCAGTAGTTACAGGGGTGAAAACTACAATGAGCAGTTCTTC; abundance: .; v_gene: TRBV19; d_gene: TRBD1; j_gene: TRBJ2-1
CDR3aa: CASSSQRRGASTDTQYF; CDR3nt: TGTGCCAGCAGCTCCCAGAGACGGGGGGCCAGCACAGATACGCAGTATTTT; abundance: .; v_gene: TRBV13; d_gene: .; j_gene: TRBJ2-3
CDR3aa: CASSFPTRDREADTF; CDR3nt: TGTGCCAGCAGCTTTCCTACTAGGGACAGGGAGGCGGACACCTTC; abundance: .; v_gene: TRBV5-6; d_gene: TRBD1; j_gene: TRBJ1-2
CDR3aa: CASSSLGGETQYF; CDR3nt: TGTGCCAGCAGCTCCTTGGGGGGAGAGACCCAGTACTTC; abundance: once; v_gene: TRBV11-3; d_gene: .; j_gene: TRBJ2-5
CDR3aa: CASSWARDQPQHF; CDR3nt: TGTGCCAGCAGCTGGGCGCGAGACCAGCCCCAGCATTTT; abundance: .; v_gene: TRBV7-8; d_gene: .; j_gene: TRBJ1-5
CDR3aa: CASSLGQRNTEAFF; CDR3nt: TGTGCCAGCAGCCTGGGACAGCGAAACACTGAAGCTTTCTTT; abundance: .; v_gene: TRBV4-2; d_gene: TRBD1; j_gene: TRBJ1-1
CDR3aa: CASSPRQGADTQYF; CDR3nt: TGTGCCAGCTCACCGAGACAGGGCGCAGATACGCAGTATTTT; abundance: .; v_gene: TRBV18; d_gene: TRBD1; j_gene: TRBJ2-3
CDR3aa: CASSFTGAAHEQYF; CDR3nt: TGTGCCAGCAGTTTCACAGGGGCAGCCCACGAGCAGTACTTC; abundance: .; v_gene: TRBV27; d_gene: TRBD1; j_gene: TRBJ2-7
CDR3aa: CASSPAQGTRETQYF; CDR3nt: TGTGCCAGCAGCCCAGCGCAGGGAACTCGAGAGACCCAGTACTTC; abundance: .; v_gene: TRBV7-6; d_gene: .; j_gene: TRBJ2-5
CDR3aa: CASSLLGTQGFVFMNTEAFF; CDR3nt: TGTGCCAGCAGCTTGTTGGGGACACAAGGCTTCGTATTCATGAACACTGAAGCTTTCTTT; abundance: .; v_gene: TRBV5-8; d_gene: .; j_gene: TRBJ1-1
CDR3aa: CATSRDRNSPLHF; CDR3nt: TGTGCCACCAGCAGAGACAGAAATTCACCCCTCCACTTT; abundance: .; v_gene: TRBV15; d_gene: .; j_gene: TRBJ1-6
CDR3aa: CASSLEGTGYYEQYF; CDR3nt: TGTGCCAGCAGCTTAGAAGGGACAGGGTACTACGAGCAGTACTTC; abundance: .; v_gene: TRBV7-9; d_gene: TRBD1; j_gene: TRBJ2-7
CDR3aa: CASSLSWTSGGAVTSSYNEQFF; CDR3nt: TGTGCCAGCAGTTTATCGTGGACTAGCGGGGGGGCCGTAACGAGCTCCTACAATGAGCAGTTCTTC; abundance: once; v_gene: TRBV27; d_gene: TRBD2; j_gene: TRBJ2-1
CDR3aa: CAYQQGTEAFF; CDR3nt: TGTGCCTACCAACAGGGGACTGAAGCTTTCTTT; abundance: few; v_gene: TRBV19; d_gene: TRBD1; j_gene: TRBJ1-1
CDR3aa: CASSLVSRDTEAFF; CDR3nt: TGTGCCAGCAGCTTAGTTTCCAGGGACACTGAAGCTTTCTTT; abundance: .; v_gene: TRBV11-3; d_gene: .; j_gene: TRBJ1-1
CDR3aa: CASSWTGVNSPLHF; CDR3nt: TGTGCCAGCAGTTGGACAGGGGTTAATTCACCCCTCCACTTT; abundance: few; v_gene: TRBV6-5; d_gene: TRBD1; j_gene: TRBJ1-6
CDR3aa: CASSEWGLEGNQPQHF; CDR3nt: TGTGCCAGCAGTGAATGGGGCCTCGAAGGCAATCAGCCCCAGCATTTT; abundance: .; v_gene: TRBV6-1; d_gene: .; j_gene: TRBJ1-5
CDR3aa: CASSPQGRAQETQYF; CDR3nt: TGTGCCAGCAGCCCCCAGGGGAGGGCCCAAGAGACCCAGTACTTC; abundance: .; v_gene: TRBV5-4; d_gene: .; j_gene: TRBJ2-5
CDR3aa: CASIQDRPSRGYTF; CDR3nt: TGTGCCAGCATCCAGGACAGGCCTAGCCGGGGCTACACCTTC; abundance: .; v_gene: TRBV6-4; d_gene: TRBD1; j_gene: TRBJ1-2
CDR3aa: CASSGQGGTEAFF; CDR3nt: TGTGCCAGCAGCGGACAGGGAGGCACTGAAGCTTTCTTT; abundance: .; v_gene: TRBV2; d_gene: TRBD1; j_gene: TRBJ1-1
CDR3aa: CAWSRVGTEPYEQYF; CDR3nt: TGTGCCTGGAGTCGTGTGGGGACAGAACCCTACGAGCAGTACTTC; abundance: .; v_gene: TRBV30; d_gene: TRBD1; j_gene: TRBJ2-7